The 7 T cell receptor beta chains given below trace back to one sample, sequenced in a study of T cell repertoires in ileal Crohn's disease. Here immunoSEQ multiplex PCR was the method, and the copy in TCRdb shows in-frame clones only, minus some. Among roughly 3,900 clones, about four fifths were seen once, and the ten largest hold over 6.5%. Material: ileal tissue. The source of these receptors is an adult with Crohn's disease.

The chain couples TRBV30 to TRBJ1-2, with 7 bases identical to TRBD1. The CDR3 spans 13 residues. Trimming removed 5 bases from V and 4 bases from J; junction bases left unmatched: 7. The V gene's germline CDR1 is GTSNPN and CDR2 SVGIG (reference sequence). The CDR3 is CAWDRQGTYGYTF. CDR3 nucleotides: TGTGCCTGGGATCGACAGGGAACCTATGGCTACACCTTC. Filled out from reference TRBV30 and TRBJ1-2, the complete variable domain reads SQTIHQWPATLVQPVGSPLSLECTVEGTSNPNLYWYRQAAGRGLQLLFYSVGIGQISSEVPQNLSASRPQDRQFILSSKKLLLSDSGFYLCAWDRQGTYGYTFGSGTRLTVV.

The chain combines TRBV2 with TRBJ1-2; D unclear. Trimming cost V 7 bases and J 5 bases, with 17 bases left between them. The CDR3 contains 14 residues. Germline V gene sequence: CDR1 SNHLY, CDR2 FYNNEI. The CDR3 loop reads CASTILASGYGYTF. The DNA for the CDR3 is TGTGCCAGCACCATCCTAGCCTCGGGGTATGGCTACACCTTC.

This clone occurred once. The chain links TRBV4-2 to TRBJ2-6, with a possible D match to TRBD1 (5 bases). The CDR3 has 18 residues. The V gene's germline CDR1 is LGHNA and CDR2 YNFKEQ. Deletions cut 4 bases from V and 0 bases from J, with 16 bases between. CDR3 in DNA: TGTGCCAGCAGCCCCTCACAGGAAACCAACTCTGGGGCCAACGTCCTGACTTTC. This encodes CASSPSQETNSGANVLTF.

The chain links TRBV5-5 to TRBJ2-2, with D perhaps TRBD2 (5 bases). The V gene lost 6 bases and the J gene lost 4 bases, with 19 bases spanning the gap. The CDR3 has 16 residues. The germline gives CDR1 SGHKS, CDR2 YYEKEE (reference sequence). CDR3 amino acids: CASTLVRDSVTGELFF. The CDR3 DNA reads as TGTGCCAGCACCCTAGTCCGGGATTCGGTCACCGGGGAGCTGTTTTTT.

V gene TRBV29-1 combines with J gene TRBJ1-2; 9 positions agree with TRBD1. CDR3 length equals 15 residues. Germline V gene data show CDR1 as SQVTM and CDR2 as ANQGSEA. With V trimmed by 0 bases and J by 2 bases, 4 bases remained unmatched. The CDR3 region is CSVEDPTGGNYGYTF. In DNA, the CDR3 is TGCAGCGTTGAAGACCCGACAGGGGGGAACTATGGCTACACCTTC.

The chain links TRBV30 to TRBJ1-5; D gene ambiguous. The length of the CDR3 is 13 residues. Germline V gene lookup returns CDR1 GTSNPN and CDR2 SVGIG (reference sequence). Trimming took off 0 bases at V and 5 bases at J, with 8 bases between the two ends. In DNA form, the CDR3 reads TGTGCCTGGAGTGTAAATACAGATCAGCCCCAGCATTTT. Translated: CAWSVNTDQPQHF.

This clone was counted only a few times. The chain has TRBV7-2 and TRBJ2-5, with 14 bases fitting TRBD2. The CDR3 consists of 17 residues. Trimming at V came to 5 bases and at J to 3 bases, leaving 8 bases not matched to a gene. Germline values: CDR1 SGHTA, CDR2 FQGNSA. DNA for the CDR3: TGTGCCAGCAGCACCGGGACTAGCGGGGGCAGGGAAGAGACCCAGTACTTC. Translating it yields CASSTGTSGGREETQYF.